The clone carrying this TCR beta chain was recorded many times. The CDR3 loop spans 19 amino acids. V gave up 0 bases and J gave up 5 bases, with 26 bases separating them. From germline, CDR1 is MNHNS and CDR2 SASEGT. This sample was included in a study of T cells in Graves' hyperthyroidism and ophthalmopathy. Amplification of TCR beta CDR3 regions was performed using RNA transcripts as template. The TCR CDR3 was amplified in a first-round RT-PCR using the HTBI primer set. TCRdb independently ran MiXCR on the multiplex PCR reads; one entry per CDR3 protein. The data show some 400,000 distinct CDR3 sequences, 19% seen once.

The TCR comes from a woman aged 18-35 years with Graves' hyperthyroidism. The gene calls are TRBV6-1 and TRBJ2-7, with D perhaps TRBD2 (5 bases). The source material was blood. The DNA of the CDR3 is TGTGCCAGCAGTGAAGCCCCCACAAAAGGAGGTTTTCATTTTGACGAGCAGTACTTC. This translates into CASSEAPTKGGFHFDEQYF.